This T cell receptor beta chain was observed in a study of beta chain features in type 1 diabetes. Expressed TCRB transcripts were sequenced because the isolated RNA had all been reverse transcribed beforehand. Mean read depth for naive, central memory and regulatory T cell samples was approximately 3.57 million reads. Sequencing used immunoSEQ multiplex PCR; TCRdb keeps in-frame clones, though not all of them. This repertoire shows under 250,000 clones, approximately 15% found once; its top ten account for about 0.018%. CD4+ naive, central memory, regulatory and stem cell-like memory cells were sorted via CD45RO/CCR7/CD25/CD127/CD95/CD27. The study's findings and limits: Naive, central memory and regulatory TCRB repertoires appeared more similar among patients than healthy donors. Patients with type 1 diabetes showed fewer VDJ junction insertions and more deletions. A moderate, significant TCRB CDR3 shortening appeared in type 1 diabetes across four CD4+ subsets.

The germline CDR1 and CDR2 sequences are MGHDK and SYGVNS. Losses at the gene ends were 8 bases for V and 3 bases for J; bases not matched to a gene: 6. This CDR3 region has 13 residues. This clone was counted a few times. As yet, its antigen is unknown. Sequenced sample: naive CD4+ T cells from blood. The chain uses TRBV25-1 and TRBJ2-5, with TRBD2 matching 7 bases. The sequence was obtained from a man younger than 40 with type 1 diabetes. The CDR3 DNA reads TGTGCCAGCGGGGGTCTAGCGGAAGAGACCCAGTACTTC. Translation gives CASGGLAEETQYF.